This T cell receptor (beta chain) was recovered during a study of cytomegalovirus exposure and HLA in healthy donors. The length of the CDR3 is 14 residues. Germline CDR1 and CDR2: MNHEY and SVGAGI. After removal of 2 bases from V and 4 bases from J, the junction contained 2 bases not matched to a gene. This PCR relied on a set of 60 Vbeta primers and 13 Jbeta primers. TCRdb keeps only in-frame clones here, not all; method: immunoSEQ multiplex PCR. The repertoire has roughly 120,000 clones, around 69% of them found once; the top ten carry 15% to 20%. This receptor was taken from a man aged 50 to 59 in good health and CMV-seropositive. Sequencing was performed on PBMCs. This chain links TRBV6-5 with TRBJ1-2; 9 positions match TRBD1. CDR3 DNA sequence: TGTGCCAGCAGTTACGGGACAGGGACCTATGGCTACACCTTC. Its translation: CASSYGTGTYGYTF.